This T cell receptor beta chain was identified in a study of blood T cell repertoires in COVID-19. Assay: immunoSEQ multiplex PCR; the TCRdb copy retains only in-frame clones and omits some. The sample has a few hundred thousand clones; approximately 90% are singletons. Germline lookup yields CDR1 MGHDK and CDR2 SYGVNS. The junction had 9 bases not matched to a gene; V was cut back by 3 bases and J by 6 bases. The CDR3 contains 15 residues. Material: peripheral blood. The receptor's source is a man aged 30-40 years with acute or convalescent COVID-19. The rearrangement joins TRBV25-1 to TRBJ1-2; TRBD1 aligns across 8 bases. The CDR3: CASSDRRTGRNGYTF. The CDR3, as DNA: TGTGCCAGCAGTGACCGCCGGACAGGGAGGAATGGCTACACCTTC.